This T cell receptor (beta chain) was identified in a study of blood T cell repertoires in COVID-19. About the research overall: In each case, the material was cDNA or gDNA derived from T cells, B-cell-depleted T cells, or PBMCs.

Germline loops: CDR1 MDHEN, CDR2 SYDVKM. Trimming left V 3 bases short and J 3 bases short, with 3 bases between. The CDR3 consists of 12 residues. How the authors handled the data: Amplification of reference gene primers was used by the study to estimate nucleated cell counts. Repertoires were generated with immunoSEQ multiplex PCR, while TCRdb's copy carries only in-frame clones and drops some. V and J calls and clone size are copied from that table; D and trimming were computed from the DNA. The sample includes roughly 330,000 clones, around nine tenths of them seen just once. This TCR derives from a woman aged 45-59 years with active or convalescent COVID-19. This sequence joins TRBV28 and TRBJ1-3; the D is unclear. Sequencing was carried out using peripheral blood. This chain's CDR3 is CASSFNGNTIYF. The CDR3 DNA sequence: TGTGCCAGCAGTTTTAATGGAAACACCATATATTTT.